These 28 T cell receptor beta chains were all obtained from the same sample, sequenced in a study of T-cell memory formation after mild COVID-19. TCRdb re-derived calls from the 5' RACE reads in MiXCR, one entry per CDR3 protein. Of roughly 99,000 distinct CDR3 sequences in the sample, around 14% were seen once. The sample comprised PBMCs or a T cell subset sorted from them (not recorded which). The receptors were gathered from a young man who had mild COVID-19 (a few samples of this study predate the infection). Cell type and time point are not known.

There are many counts of this clonotype. This chain joins TRBV29-1 and TRBJ1-1, with D perhaps matching TRBD1 (6 bases). CDR3 length: 12 residues. V was pared by 6 bases and J by 3 bases, with 11 bases between. Germline CDR1 is SQVTM and CDR2 is ANQGSEA. The CDR3 loop is CSVRTGYTEAFF. The CDR3, as DNA: TGCAGCGTGCGTACAGGGTACACTGAAGCTTTCTTT.

V is TRBV4-3 and J is TRBJ1-1; TRBD1 matches at 7 bases. The CDR3 contains 15 residues. The J segment lost 3 bases and the V segment lost 4 bases, leaving 8 bases of the junction unmatched. Germline V gene lookup returns CDR1 LGHNA and CDR2 YSLEER. The CDR3 loop is CASSRAKTGDTEAFF. For the CDR3, the DNA is TGCGCCAGCAGCCGGGCCAAAACAGGGGACACTGAAGCTTTCTTT.

This clonotype was detected only a few times. CDR3 bases: TGTGCCAGTACTACAATTGGGGGACGGCCTGAAGCTTTCTTT. Translated, it gives CASTTIGGRPEAFF. V usage is TRBV19 and J usage is TRBJ1-1; TRBD1 might be the D (5 bases). The germline CDR1 and CDR2 sequences are LNHDA and SQIVND (reference sequence). The germline V and J ends were trimmed by 7 bases and 6 bases, with 18 bases remaining between them. This CDR3 contains 14 residues.

In regard to this clonotype: At one boundary the junction diverges from the germline segment, which might be a read error. The chain links TRBV7-7 to TRBJ1-5; 9 bases map to TRBD1. The germline V gene encodes CDR1 SSHAT and CDR2 FNYEAQ (reference sequence). CDR3 size: 18 residues. DNA for the CDR3: TGTGCTAGCAGCAAGCCCGGGACAGGGATTGATAGCAATCAGCCCCAGCATTTT. It encodes CASSKPGTGIDSNQPQHF.

The chain is built from TRBV7-9 and TRBJ2-2; possible D gene TRBD1, 5 bases. V lost 5 bases to trimming and J lost 0 bases, with 16 bases between them. Germline-derived CDR1 and CDR2 are SEHNR and FQNEAQ (reference sequence). This CDR3 has 17 amino acids. The CDR3 DNA follows: TGTGCCAGCAGCCCCCCCCTTGGCAGGGCGAACACCGGGGAGCTGTTTTTT. Its translation: CASSPPLGRANTGELFF.

The chain uses TRBV19 and TRBJ2-7; tentatively, D is TRBD2 (6 bases). Germline assignment: CDR1 LNHDA and CDR2 SQIVND (reference sequence). The CDR3 covers 14 residues. Between the trimmed V and J ends, which lost 5 bases and 7 bases, there was a span of 18 bases. The CDR3 here is CASSPTSRGGEQYF. The CDR3 DNA reads as TGTGCCAGTAGTCCCACGAGTAGGGGAGGAGAGCAGTACTTC.

This clonotype has more than one count but fewer than ten. The J gene is TRBJ2-1, the V gene TRBV4-3, with a weak D call TRBD2 (6 bases). The CDR3 is 15 residues long. V was trimmed by 4 bases and J by 0 bases, leaving 10 bases between them. CDR1 and CDR2 from the germline V gene are LGHNA and YSLEER. Written as DNA, the CDR3 is TGCGCCAGCAGCCGGGACTTGAGCTCCTACAATGAGCAGTTCTTC. Amino acids: CASSRDLSSYNEQFF.

A few counts support this clonotype. This chain connects TRBV29-1 to TRBJ1-2; D is perhaps TRBD1 (5 bases). V lost 0 bases to trimming and J lost 0 bases, with 17 bases between them. There are 17 residues in the CDR3. Germline CDR1 reads SQVTM; CDR2 reads ANQGSEA. As DNA, the CDR3 is TGCAGCGTTGAAGATTCGGGGGTCCGCGCCCCTAACTATGGCTACACCTTC. Translation gives CSVEDSGVRAPNYGYTF.

This clonotype appeared many times. This chain joins TRBV12-3 or TRBV12-4 and TRBJ2-7, with TRBD2 identical over 7 bases. V trimming: 7 bases; J trimming: 4 bases; junction bases outside the gene matches: 4. This CDR3 comprises 12 residues. CDR3 residues: CASTDGGYEQYF. CDR3 DNA: TGTGCCAGCACCGACGGGGGGTACGAGCAGTACTTC.

This clonotype has only a few counts. V usage is TRBV21-1 and J usage is TRBJ2-7. TRBV21-1 is recorded as a pseudogene. CDR3 length: 9 residues. CDR3 DNA: TGTGCCACCCTCTACGAGCAGTACGTC. Its protein product is CATLYEQYV.

This clonotype was counted only a few times. V and J are TRBV12-3 or TRBV12-4 and TRBJ2-1; D gene uncertain. The CDR3 contains 14 residues. V was cut by 10 bases and J by 5 bases, with 18 bases left in between. The CDR3 sequence is CATNDLRGDNEQFF. CDR3 in DNA: TGTGCCACCAACGATCTACGTGGCGACAATGAGCAGTTCTTC.

The chain combines TRBV5-1 with TRBJ1-2; D may be TRBD1 (6 bases). The V end lost 3 bases, the J end lost 6 bases, and 21 bases lay between the germline ends. Germline CDR1 is SGHRS and CDR2 is YFSETQ. The CDR3 is 16 residues long. CDR3 DNA: TGCGCCAGCAGCTCGACCACCCGGACAGCCCTTGATGGCTACACCTTC. It translates to CASSSTTRTALDGYTF. Full variable domain (missing parts from reference TRBV5-1 and TRBJ1-2): KAGVTQTPRYLIKTRGQQVTLSCSPISGHRSVSWYQQTPGQGLQFLFEYFSETQRNKGNFPGRFSGRQFSNSRSEMNVSTLELGDSALYLCASSSTTRTALDGYTFGSGTRLTVV.

V and J are TRBV20-1 and TRBJ2-3; perhaps TRBD2 as D (6 bases). The CDR3 loop spans 12 amino acids. Germline CDR1 reads DFQATT; CDR2 reads SNEGSKA (reference sequence). Trimming shortened V by 1 base and J by 5 bases, and 7 bases separated the two germline ends. CDR3 sequence reads: CSARVGGDTQYF. CDR3 sequence (DNA): TGCAGTGCTAGAGTGGGGGGAGATACGCAGTATTTT.

This clonotype has more than one count but fewer than ten. The chain has TRBV2 and TRBJ1-4; D remains ambiguous. Germline-derived CDR1 and CDR2 are SNHLY and FYNNEI. The CDR3 length is 12 residues. V shed 0 bases and J shed 15 bases, with 11 bases lying between them. This CDR3 reads CASSEAIRVLFF. The CDR3 region has the DNA TGTGCCAGCAGTGAAGCCATTCGGGTATTGTTTTTT.

This clonotype was seen only a few times. J is TRBJ2-5 and V is TRBV11-2; no clear D. CDR1 and CDR2 (germline): SGHAT, FQNNGV. Trimming pared 5 bases from V and 7 bases from J, leaving 8 bases between. The CDR3 runs 11 residues. DNA of the CDR3: TGTGCCAGCAGCACAGTGGGGACCCAGTACTTC. Translation gives CASSTVGTQYF.

This clonotype was seen only a few times. The V gene is TRBV27, the J gene TRBJ2-7, with D perhaps matching TRBD1 (5 bases). Deletions cut 4 bases from V and 0 bases from J, with 19 bases between. This CDR3 spans 17 amino acids. The germline CDR1 and CDR2 sequences are MNHEY and SMNVEV (reference sequence). CDR3 protein: CASSSLGAGLSSYEQYF. The CDR3 coding sequence is TGTGCCAGCAGTTCTTTGGGCGCAGGGTTGAGCTCCTACGAGCAGTACTTC.

This clonotype occurred many times. This rearrangement joins TRBV7-6 to TRBJ2-3, with a possible D match to TRBD1 (6 bases). The CDR3 consists of 15 residues. V dropped 3 bases and J dropped 2 bases, with 12 bases sitting between them. In germline, CDR1 is SGHVS, CDR2 FNYEAQ. Here the CDR3 reads CASSLTGAPTDTQYF. CDR3 sequence (DNA): TGTGCCAGCAGCTTGACAGGCGCCCCCACAGATACGCAGTATTTT.

There are many counts of this clonotype. The chain employs TRBV5-1 and TRBJ2-1; D may correspond to TRBD1 or TRBD2 (6 bases each). V dropped 3 bases and J dropped 8 bases, with 21 bases sitting between them. CDR1 is SGHRS, CDR2 YFSETQ, per germline. The CDR3 contains 16 residues. CDR3 sequence reads: CASSSQGTGVSDEQFF. CDR3 DNA: TGCGCCAGCAGCTCGCAGGGGACTGGCGTATCGGATGAGCAGTTCTTC.

The genes are TRBV3-1 and TRBJ1-5; D gene unclear. The CDR3 loop spans 15 amino acids. The V gene's germline CDR1 is LGHDT and CDR2 YNNKEL (reference sequence). V was shortened by 0 bases and J by 3 bases, with 9 bases between the two germline ends. In nucleotides, the CDR3 is TGTGCCAGCAGCCAAGATTGGAAGCCCAATCAGCCCCAGCATTTT. Translated: CASSQDWKPNQPQHF.

This chain connects TRBV6-5 to TRBJ1-1, with TRBD1 as a possible D gene (6 bases). Per germline, CDR1 MNHEY and CDR2 SVGAGI. V lost 6 bases and J lost 10, with 18 bases in between. This CDR3 region has 13 residues. The CDR3 nucleotides read TGTGCCAGCAGAACAGGGCCTCGGTCATCAGCTTTCTTT. This codes for CASRTGPRSSAFF.

This clonotype was seen ten or more times. This chain connects TRBV9 to TRBJ2-4, with D possibly matching TRBD1 (5 bases). This CDR3 spans 16 amino acids. Trimming cost V 3 bases and J 6 bases, with 19 bases left between them. Germline V gene lookup returns CDR1 SGDLS and CDR2 YYNGEE. The CDR3 here is CASSATPVRTRNIQYF. The CDR3 DNA sequence: TGTGCCAGCAGCGCGACGCCGGTTAGGACACGAAACATTCAGTACTTC.

The sample holds a few counts of this clonotype. In DNA form, the CDR3 reads TGTGCCAGCAGTTGGGACCCTTTTACAACTAATGAAAAACTGTTTTTT. Its translation is CASSWDPFTTNEKLFF. V is TRBV27 and J is TRBJ1-4, with D possibly being TRBD1 (5 bases). Germline V gives CDR1 MNHEY, CDR2 SMNVEV (reference sequence). Between the trimmed V and J ends, which lost 4 bases and 0 bases, there was a span of 12 bases. The CDR3 has 16 residues.

The CDR3: CASSLDVPDITYGYTF. The CDR3 DNA reads TGTGCCAGCAGCTTAGACGTCCCGGATATCACCTATGGCTACACCTTC. This chain joins TRBV7-9 and TRBJ1-2; no reliable D call. The CDR3 totals 16 residues. The germline gives CDR1 SEHNR, CDR2 FQNEAQ (reference sequence). V gave up 1 base and J gave up 4 bases, with 16 bases separating them.

This chain links TRBV7-8 with TRBJ2-7; possibly TRBD1 for D (6 bases). Trimming took 5 bases from V and 6 from J, leaving 14 bases between them. Germline-derived CDR1 and CDR2 are SGHVS and FQNEAQ. The CDR3 totals 13 residues. The CDR3 protein is CASSPNRVSEQYV. The CDR3 nucleotides are TGTGCCAGCAGCCCCAACAGGGTATCCGAGCAGTACGTC.

This clonotype was counted a few times. The gene calls are TRBV7-9 and TRBJ2-2, with TRBD1 matching 7 bases. The junction had 10 bases not matched to a gene; V was cut back by 5 bases and J by 4 bases. This CDR3 comprises 16 residues. Per germline, CDR1 SEHNR and CDR2 FQNEAQ (reference sequence). CDR3 sequence (DNA): TGTGCCAGCAGCGAGCCGGACAGGAAAGGCACCGGGGAGCTGTTTTTT. Translation: CASSEPDRKGTGELFF.

The V call is TRBV4-3, the J call TRBJ2-3, with D possibly TRBD2 on 6 matching bases. V lost 1 base and J 6 bases, leaving 8 bases between the germline ends. The CDR3 sequence is 13 residues long. CDR1 and CDR2 from the germline V gene are LGHNA and YSLEER. The CDR3 region is CASSQVDYDTQYF. DNA for the CDR3: TGCGCCAGCAGCCAAGTGGACTACGATACGCAGTATTTT.

The chain joins TRBV7-6 to TRBJ2-3; TRBD2 is a possible D gene (6 bases). This CDR3 contains 14 residues. V gave up 0 bases and J gave up 5 bases, with 9 bases separating them. Germline loops: CDR1 SGHVS, CDR2 FNYEAQ. CDR3 DNA: TGTGCCAGCAGCTTAGCGGAGGGCCAAGATACGCAGTATTTT. This gives the protein CASSLAEGQDTQYF.

This clonotype appeared a few times. The chain joins TRBV7-9 to TRBJ2-1; 10 nucleotides align to TRBD1. Germline-derived CDR1 and CDR2 are SEHNR and FQNEAQ (reference sequence). V was pared by 3 bases and J by 7 bases, with 3 bases of the junction left unmatched. The CDR3 totals 14 residues. The CDR3 DNA follows: TGTGCCAGCAGCTTTAGGACAGGGGGTAATGAGCAGTTCTTC. Encoded protein: CASSFRTGGNEQFF. Variable domain in full (rest from reference TRBV7-9 and TRBJ2-1): DTGVSQNPRHKITKRGQNVTFRCDPISEHNRLYWYRQTLGQGPEFLTYFQNEAQLEKSRLLSDRFSAERPKGSFSTLEIQRTEQGDSAMYLCASSFRTGGNEQFFGPGTRLTVL.